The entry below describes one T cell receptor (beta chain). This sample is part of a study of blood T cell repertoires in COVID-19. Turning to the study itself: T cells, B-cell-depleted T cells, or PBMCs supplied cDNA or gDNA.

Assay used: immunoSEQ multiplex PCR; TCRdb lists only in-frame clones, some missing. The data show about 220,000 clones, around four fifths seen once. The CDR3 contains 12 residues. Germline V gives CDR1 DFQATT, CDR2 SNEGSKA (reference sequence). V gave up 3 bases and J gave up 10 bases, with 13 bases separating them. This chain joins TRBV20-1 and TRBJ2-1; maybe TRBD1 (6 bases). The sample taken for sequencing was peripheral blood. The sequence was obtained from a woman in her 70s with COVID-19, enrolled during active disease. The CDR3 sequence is CSASRGGGEQFF. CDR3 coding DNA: TGCAGTGCTAGTCGAGGGGGTGGCGAGCAGTTCTTC.